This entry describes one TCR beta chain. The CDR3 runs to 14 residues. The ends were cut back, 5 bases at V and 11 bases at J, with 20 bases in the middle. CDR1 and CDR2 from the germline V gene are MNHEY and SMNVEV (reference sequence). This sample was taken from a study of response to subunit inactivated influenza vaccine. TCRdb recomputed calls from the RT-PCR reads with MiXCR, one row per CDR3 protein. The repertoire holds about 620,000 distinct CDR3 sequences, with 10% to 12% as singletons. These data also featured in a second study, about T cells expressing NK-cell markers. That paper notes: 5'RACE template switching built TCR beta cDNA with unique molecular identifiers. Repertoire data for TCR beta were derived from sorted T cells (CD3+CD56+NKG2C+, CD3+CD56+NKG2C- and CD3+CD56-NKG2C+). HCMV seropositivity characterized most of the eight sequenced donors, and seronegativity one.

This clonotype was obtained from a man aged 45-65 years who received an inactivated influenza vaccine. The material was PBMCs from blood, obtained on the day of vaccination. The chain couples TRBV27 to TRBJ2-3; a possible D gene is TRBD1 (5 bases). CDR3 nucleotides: TGTGCCAGCAGTCTCAGGGTAAAGGCAAGCATGCAGTATTTT. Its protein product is CASSLRVKASMQYF.